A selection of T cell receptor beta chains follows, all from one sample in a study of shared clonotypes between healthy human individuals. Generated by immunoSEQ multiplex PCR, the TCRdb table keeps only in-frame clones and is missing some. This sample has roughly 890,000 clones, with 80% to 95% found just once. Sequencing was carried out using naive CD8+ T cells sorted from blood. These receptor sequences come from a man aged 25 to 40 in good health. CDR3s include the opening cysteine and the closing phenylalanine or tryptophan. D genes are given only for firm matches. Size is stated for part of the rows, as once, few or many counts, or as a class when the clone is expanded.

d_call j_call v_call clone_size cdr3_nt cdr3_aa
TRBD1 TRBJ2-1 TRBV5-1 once TGCGCCAGCAGCTTGGAGCCTACAGGGGTCGGGGACAATGAGCAGTTCTTC CASSLEPTGVGDNEQFF
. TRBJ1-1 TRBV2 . TGTGCCAGCAGTGAAATCAGAATGAACACTGAAGCTTTCTTT CASSEIRMNTEAFF
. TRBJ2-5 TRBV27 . TGTGCCAGCAGTTTATCAGCAGGGGAGAGATTAGAGACCCAGTACTTC CASSLSAGERLETQYF
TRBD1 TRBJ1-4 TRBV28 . TGTGCCAGCAGTTTCCAGGGGGCAACAACTAATGAAAAACTGTTTTTT CASSFQGATTNEKLFF
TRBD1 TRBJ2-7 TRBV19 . TGTGCCAGTAGCCCCAAGTTCTCAGGGGGCTTCTACGAGCAGTACTTC CASSPKFSGGFYEQYF
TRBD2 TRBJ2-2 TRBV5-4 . TGTGCCAGCAGCTGGGGACTAGCGGGATCGAACACCGGGGAGCTGTTTTTT CASSWGLAGSNTGELFF
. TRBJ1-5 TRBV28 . TGTGCCAGCAGTCAGGGGCGATATAGCAATCAGCCCCAGCATTTT CASSQGRYSNQPQHF
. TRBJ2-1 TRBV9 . TGTGCCAGCAGCGGCCGGGACTCCCAGTTCTTC CASSGRDSQFF
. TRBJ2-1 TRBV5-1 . TGCGCCAGCAGCCCTAGCGCAAGCTCCTACAATGAGCAGTTCTTC CASSPSASSYNEQFF
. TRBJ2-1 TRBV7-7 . TGTGCTAGCAGCTTAGCGTTTCCGAATGAGCAGTTCTTC CASSLAFPNEQFF
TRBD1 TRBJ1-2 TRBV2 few TGTGCCACGCGACAGGGTGGGGGCTACACCTTC CATRQGGGYTF